This is a list of T cell receptor beta chains from one sample in a study of early T cells in non-severe SARS-CoV-2 infection. TCRdb ran MiXCR on the 5' RACE reads and lists one entry per CDR3 protein. Of roughly 52,000 distinct CDR3 sequences listed, approximately 6.3% are singletons. The source material was whole blood, sampled at baseline. The receptors stem from an adult who was a healthcare worker with PCR-confirmed SARS-CoV-2 infection or an uninfected control (not recorded which). Each CDR3 is given with its conserved first and last residue. A D gene is named only where the DNA matches it firmly. A row's size may be missing; if present it is once, few, many or a size class.

clone_size	j_call	d_call	v_call	cdr3_nt	cdr3_aa
few	TRBJ2-1	TRBD2	TRBV20-1	TGCAGTTCCTCTAGCGGGGGGGACAGTGAGCAGTTCTTC	CSSSSGGDSEQFF
many	TRBJ2-7	.	TRBV27	TGTGCCAGCAGCCTCAGCGGGTTCCCCTACGAGCAGTACTTC	CASSLSGFPYEQYF
many	TRBJ1-6	TRBD1	TRBV9	TGTGCCAGCAGCTCTAGGGACAGTTCGCGCTCCTATAATTCACCCCTCCACTTT	CASSSRDSSRSYNSPLHF
many	TRBJ2-1	TRBD1	TRBV28	TGTGCCAGCAGTTTCCAGGGGGCGCGGGTAGAGCAGTTCTTC	CASSFQGARVEQFF
many	TRBJ2-7	.	TRBV4-2	TGTGCCAGCAGCCAAGATACCGGGGCAGCCTACGAGCAGTACTTC	CASSQDTGAAYEQYF
many	TRBJ2-7	.	TRBV7-6	TGTGCCAGCAGCCTCGGGATTGACGAGCAGTACTTC	CASSLGIDEQYF
.	TRBJ2-3	TRBD2	TRBV7-2	TGTGCCAGCAGCTCAACTAGCGGAGCTAGCACAGATACGCAGTATTTT	CASSSTSGASTDTQYF
many	TRBJ2-7	TRBD2	TRBV7-2	TGTGCCAGCAGCTTACTCAGCGGGGATGGTGCCGAGCAGTACTTC	CASSLLSGDGAEQYF
many	TRBJ1-2	.	TRBV7-9	TGTGCCAGCACCATAGGGGGGGCTGGCTATGGCTACACCTTC	CASTIGGAGYGYTF
.	TRBJ1-5	.	TRBV6-1	TGTGCCAGCAGTGATCAAATCAAGGGGGCCCAGCATTTT	CASSDQIKGAQHF
many	TRBJ2-1	.	TRBV7-3	TGTGCCAGCAGGGAGAGAGGGAATGCGAATGAGCAGTTCTTC	CASRERGNANEQFF
few	TRBJ2-3	.	TRBV5-1	TGCGCCAGCAGCGGGGGAAACACAGATACGCAGTATTTT	CASSGGNTDTQYF
.	TRBJ1-6	.	TRBV4-2	TGTGCCAGCAGCCAATTGTCAGGGCTCGAATCCGATTCACCCCTCCACTTT	CASSQLSGLESDSPLHF
few	TRBJ2-7	.	TRBV28	TGTGCCAGCAGTTTAGTTTCTGGGGCGGGCGAGCAGTACTTC	CASSLVSGAGEQYF
.	TRBJ1-1	.	TRBV30	TGTGCCTGGAGTGTAGGTGAGGCGACTGAAGCTTTCTTT	CAWSVGEATEAFF
many	TRBJ2-3	.	TRBV5-1	TGCGCCAGCAGCTTCGCCTTAGATACGCAGTATTTT	CASSFALDTQYF
few	TRBJ2-7	.	TRBV7-9	TGTGCCAGCAGCCCAGACCCCGGGACAAGTGACTACGAGCAGTACTTC	CASSPDPGTSDYEQYF
many	TRBJ2-1	TRBD2	TRBV11-3	TGTGCCAGCAGCTTAAGGCAGCGGGGGAGGAATGAGCAGTTCTTC	CASSLRQRGRNEQFF
few	TRBJ2-1	TRBD2	TRBV6-4	TGTGCCAGCAGTGACTCGGCTAGCGGGGGGGCGAATGAGCAGTTCTTC	CASSDSASGGANEQFF
few	TRBJ2-5	.	TRBV5-1	TGCGCCAGCAGCTTGGCTGGGGGGCACGAAGAGACCCAGTACTTC	CASSLAGGHEETQYF
many	TRBJ2-7	TRBD2	TRBV6-6	TGTGCCAGCACCCTCCCCGGCGGGGGATACGAGCAGTACTTC	CASTLPGGGYEQYF
many	TRBJ1-5	.	TRBV12-3/TRBV12-4	TGTGCCAGCAGTTTAGATCCGGGACCACAGCCCCAGCATTTT	CASSLDPGPQPQHF
many	TRBJ2-1	TRBD2	TRBV29-1	TGCAGCGTTGAAGGCTTAGGCGCGGGGGGTCAGTTCTTC	CSVEGLGAGGQFF
.	TRBJ2-7	.	TRBV4-3	TGCGCCAGCAGTCATGGGCGCCGAGGTGAGCAGTACTTC	CASSHGRRGEQYF
many	TRBJ2-3	TRBD2	TRBV9	TGTGCCAGCAGCCCCCGGTTGCTAGCGGGGGGGAAGGATACGCAGTATTTT	CASSPRLLAGGKDTQYF
many	TRBJ2-1	.	TRBV12-3/TRBV12-4	TGTGCCAGCAGTTTATTGCGGTTGGGGAATGAGCAGTTCTTC	CASSLLRLGNEQFF
many	TRBJ2-1	.	TRBV11-3	TGTGCCAGCAGCTCGACCTCAGACCATGAGCAGTTCTTC	CASSSTSDHEQFF
.	TRBJ2-7	.	TRBV20-1	TGCAGTGCTAGAGATCAGTACCGGATCTCCTACGAGCAGTACTTC	CSARDQYRISYEQYF
few	TRBJ1-1	TRBD1	TRBV30	TGTGCCTGGAGGGATGAACAGGGGTCCCGTATGAACACTGAAGCTTTCTTT	CAWRDEQGSRMNTEAFF
few	TRBJ2-7	.	TRBV11-2	TGTGCCAGCAGCCTTCAGGGCGCGACGCAGTACTTC	CASSLQGATQYF
few	TRBJ1-1	.	TRBV29-1	TGCAGCGTTGAAGAAGACATATACACTGAAGCTTTCTTT	CSVEEDIYTEAFF
many	TRBJ1-3	.	TRBV6-5	TGTGCCAGCAGTTTAGGGTCGGTCTCTGGAAACACCATATATTTT	CASSLGSVSGNTIYF
many	TRBJ2-5	TRBD1	TRBV5-1	TGCGCCAGCAGGGAGTCTGGGACAGGGGAAGAGACCCAGTACTTC	CASRESGTGEETQYF
many	TRBJ1-6	TRBD1	TRBV20-1	TGCAGTGCTAGAGATAGGCGGACAGGGGGACCACCCCTCCACTTT	CSARDRRTGGPPLHF
few	TRBJ2-3	.	TRBV7-8	TGTGCCAGCAGCCCCCTGGGGGGCACAGATACGCAGTATTTT	CASSPLGGTDTQYF
few	TRBJ2-4	.	TRBV2	TGTGCCAGCAGTGCCGAGCTACTCGAAAACATTCAGTACTTC	CASSAELLENIQYF
.	TRBJ2-3	TRBD1	TRBV24-1	TGTGCCACCAGTGATCCGCGACAGGGTTCGGCAGATACGCAGTATTTT	CATSDPRQGSADTQYF
.	TRBJ2-2	TRBD1	TRBV7-8	TGTGCCAGCAGCTTACACCCAGGGGGAAACACCGGGGAGCTGTTTTTT	CASSLHPGGNTGELFF
many	TRBJ2-1	.	TRBV10-1	TGCGCCAGCAGTGATGGGGGATCGAACAATGAGCAGTTCTTC	CASSDGGSNNEQFF
many	TRBJ2-3	.	TRBV7-9	TGTGCCAGCAGCCCCTCGGCCCAGGTATATGGTCCAGATACGCAGTATTTT	CASSPSAQVYGPDTQYF
.	TRBJ2-5	.	TRBV28	TGTGCCAGCAGCGGGGTGGGCGAACAAGAGACCCAGTACTTC	CASSGVGEQETQYF
many	TRBJ1-3	.	TRBV9	TGTGCCAGCAGCGTAGCGGGTTCTTTCTCTGGAAACACCATATATTTT	CASSVAGSFSGNTIYF
.	TRBJ1-2	TRBD1	TRBV5-1	TGCGCCAGCAGCTTGGGGTACAGGGGAGAAGGCTACACCTTC	CASSLGYRGEGYTF
few	TRBJ1-5	.	TRBV6-5	TGTGCCAGCAGTTACTCCATCCCCGGGACAAATAGCAATCAGCCCCAGCATTTT	CASSYSIPGTNSNQPQHF
.	TRBJ2-3	TRBD1	TRBV5-4	TGTGCCAGCAGCACCGGACAGGGGGCTGACACGCAGTATTTT	CASSTGQGADTQYF
many	TRBJ2-5	TRBD2	TRBV10-2	TGCGCCAGCAGCGGGACTAGCGGGGAGGGGACCCAGTACTTC	CASSGTSGEGTQYF
many	TRBJ2-7	.	TRBV20-1	TGCAGTGCTTCACGGACCTTCTCCTACGAGCAGTACTTC	CSASRTFSYEQYF
many	TRBJ1-3	.	TRBV5-1	TGCGCCAGCAGCTTGCAGGGTGAGATAAACACCATATATTTT	CASSLQGEINTIYF